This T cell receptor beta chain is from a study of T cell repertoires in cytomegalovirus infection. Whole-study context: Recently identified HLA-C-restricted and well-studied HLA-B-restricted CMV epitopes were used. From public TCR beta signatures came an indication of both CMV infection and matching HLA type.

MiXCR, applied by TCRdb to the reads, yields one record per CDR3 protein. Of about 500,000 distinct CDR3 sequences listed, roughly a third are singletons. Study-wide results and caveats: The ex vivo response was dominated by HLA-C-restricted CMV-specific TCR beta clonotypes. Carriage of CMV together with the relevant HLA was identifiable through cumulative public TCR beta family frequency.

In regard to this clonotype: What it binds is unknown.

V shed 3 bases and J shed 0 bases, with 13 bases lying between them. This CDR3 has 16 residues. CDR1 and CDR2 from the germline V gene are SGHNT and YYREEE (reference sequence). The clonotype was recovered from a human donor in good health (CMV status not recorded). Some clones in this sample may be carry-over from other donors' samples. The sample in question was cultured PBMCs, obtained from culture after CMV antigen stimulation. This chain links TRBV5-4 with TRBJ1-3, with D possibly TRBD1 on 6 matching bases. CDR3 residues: CASSWGQALSGNTIYF. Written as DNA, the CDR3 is TGTGCCAGCAGCTGGGGGCAGGCCCTCTCTGGAAACACCATATATTTT.